This entry lists 4 T cell receptor beta chains sequenced from one sample in a study of regulatory T cells in long-lasting Graves disease. In building TCR beta libraries, iRepertoire HTBI primers were used together with Arm-PCR of CDR3 regions. MiXCR, applied by TCRdb to the multiplex PCR reads, yields one record per CDR3 protein. The sample yields roughly 560,000 distinct CDR3 sequences, approximately 16% seen once. Time point given: newly diagnosed GD, antithyroid drugs for less than 3 months. PBMCs were the source of the RNA used for TCR sequencing. A further study also used this sample, focusing on T cells in Graves' hyperthyroidism and ophthalmopathy.

The starting material was peripheral blood mononuclear cells (PBMCs), obtained at new diagnosis, from a patient treated with antithyroid drugs. These TCRs come from a middle-aged woman with Graves disease.

At least ten counts were recorded for this clonotype. The chain is built from TRBV15 and TRBJ2-3; D is unresolved. The CDR3 loop spans 12 amino acids. V lost 3 bases and J lost 8, with 9 bases in between. Germline V CDR1 and CDR2: LNHNV, YYDKDF (reference sequence). The CDR3 DNA follows: TGTGCCACCAGCAGGCCCGACACTACGCAGTATTTT. It encodes CATSRPDTTQYF.

This chain joins TRBV7-8 and TRBJ2-7; perhaps TRBD2 as D (7 bases). CDR1 and CDR2 from the germline V gene are SGHVS and FQNEAQ. Trimming pared 1 base from V and 0 bases from J, leaving 16 bases between. This CDR3 has 17 amino acids. This CDR3 is CASSLGRGAISSYEQYF. The CDR3 DNA sequence: TGTGCCAGCAGCTTAGGACGGGGGGCGATAAGCTCCTACGAGCAGTACTTC.

This clonotype was detected a few times. The CDR3: CSARVRKTEGEAFF. CDR3 nucleotide sequence: TGCAGTGCTAGAGTAAGAAAGACAGAGGGTGAAGCTTTCTTT. The V and J genes are TRBV20-1 and TRBJ1-1; possibly TRBD1 for D (5 bases). CDR3 length: 14 amino acids. Trimming cost V 1 base and J 7 bases, with 16 bases left between them. The germline CDR1 and CDR2 sequences are DFQATT and SNEGSKA (reference sequence).

V gene TRBV18 combines with J gene TRBJ1-2, with 9 bases lining up with TRBD1. The CDR3 loop spans 13 amino acids. Germline loops: CDR1 KGHSH, CDR2 LQKENI. With V trimmed by 4 bases and J by 8 bases, 5 bases remained unmatched. The CDR3 protein is CASSLGTGQGYTF. The CDR3 region has the DNA TGTGCCAGCTCACTCGGGACAGGGCAAGGCTACACCTTC. The entire variable domain, with the rest obtained from reference TRBV18 and TRBJ1-2, is as follows: NAGVMQNPRHLVRRRGQEARLRCSPMKGHSHVYWYRQLPEEGLKFMVYLQKENIIDESGMPKERFSAEFPKEGPSILRIQQVVRGDSAAYFCASSLGTGQGYTFGSGTRLTVV.